This T cell receptor beta chain was identified in a study of T-cell reconstitution after alpha-beta-depleted transplantation in children. Unique molecular identifiers were incorporated during preparation of the TCRbeta library. TCRdb re-derived calls from the PCR reads in MiXCR, one entry per CDR3 protein. The sample contains 330,000 or so distinct CDR3 sequences, 7.5% to 9% of which appear only once. The CDR3 extends over 15 amino acids. Losses at the gene ends were 0 bases for V and 8 bases for J; bases not matched to a gene: 2. Per the germline V gene, CDR1 is SGHRS and CDR2 is YFSETQ. This clonotype came up many times. Its antigen remains unidentified. Overall study findings and caveats: Surviving recipient cells, namely T cells and thymic progenitors, were the source of high day-60 TCRbeta diversity in some patients. At one year after transplant, newly produced T cells mostly accounted for T-cell counts and diversity. By about two months after transplant, alpha-beta T cells reportedly arose from several hundred graft clones that had expanded.

The material was peripheral blood, obtained 360 days after TCRalphabeta/CD19-depleted stem cell transplant. The receptor comes from a female patient aged 2-9 years who had a stem cell transplant for Fanconi anemia, so the T cells may come from the graft donor. The chain has TRBV5-1 and TRBJ2-1; 13 bases fit TRBD2. CDR3 DNA: TGCGCCAGCAGCTTGGGGACTAGCGGGAGAGATGAGCAGTTCTTC. This translates into CASSLGTSGRDEQFF. Together with reference TRBV5-1 and TRBJ2-1, the CDR3 gives the full variable domain: KAGVTQTPRYLIKTRGQQVTLSCSPISGHRSVSWYQQTPGQGLQFLFEYFSETQRNKGNFPGRFSGRQFSNSRSEMNVSTLELGDSALYLCASSLGTSGRDEQFFGPGTRLTVL.